Sequencing of this T cell receptor (beta chain) was carried out in a study of shared clonotypes between healthy human individuals. Some clones are missing from TCRdb's copy, which holds only in-frame ones; the method was immunoSEQ multiplex PCR. The sample has over 400,000 clones; roughly 80% are singletons. Per germline, CDR1 SQVTM and CDR2 ANQGSEA. V was pared by 1 base and J by 7 bases, with 10 bases between. This CDR3 has 12 amino acids. This TCR came from a woman between 40 and 55 years old in good health. Some clones in this sample may be carry-over from other donors' samples. The J gene is TRBJ1-1, the V gene TRBV29-1; possibly TRBD1 for D (5 bases). The sequencing sample was made of PBMCs. The DNA of the CDR3 is TGCAGCGTTGAAGGAGGGGATGGTGAAGCTTTCTTT. Its translation: CSVEGGDGEAFF.